A selection of T cell receptor beta chains follows, all from one sample in a study of T cell responses to AZD1222 COVID-19 vaccine. Only in-frame clones appear in the TCRdb table, and some are missing; sequencing was by immunoSEQ multiplex PCR. The data show 85,000 to 130,000 clones, about 94% seen once. The material was peripheral blood, obtained on day 0 of AZD1222 vaccination. The receptors stem from an adult in good health. CDR3s include the opening cysteine and the closing phenylalanine or tryptophan. The D gene is left open where the match is weak.

TRBV18	NA	TRBJ2-2	CASSPLERTGELFF
TRBV12-3/TRBV12-4	NA	TRBJ2-5	CASTRAGRETQYF
TRBV2	NA	TRBJ2-2	CASSLVQETGELFF
TRBV2	TRBD1	TRBJ2-7	CASSGQGAVPLEQYF
TRBV6-6	NA	TRBJ2-4	CASNRAPLGGKNIQYF
TRBV15	TRBD1	TRBJ1-4	CATRQGGRKLFF
TRBV19	TRBD1	TRBJ1-1	CASTPYGSTGLAFF
TRBV30	NA	TRBJ2-7	CAWSVAVHEQYF
TRBV30	TRBD2	TRBJ2-7	CAWMPGLAGAIEQYF
TRBV10-2	TRBD1	TRBJ1-1	CASRQGIAEAFF
TRBV27	NA	TRBJ2-3	CASSPHKSVSDTQYF
TRBV28	NA	TRBJ1-1	CASSNTEAFF
TRBV6-2/TRBV6-3	NA	TRBJ2-1	CASSYSRGTNEQFF
TRBV11-2	NA	TRBJ2-3	CASSLSGRQTDTQYF
TRBV3-1/TRBV3-2	NA	TRBJ1-2	CASSAPGLGGYTF
TRBV28	NA	TRBJ2-1	CASSPREQFF
TRBV7-2	NA	TRBJ1-2	CASSSFRGGLGEGDGYTF
TRBV11-3	NA	TRBJ2-5	CASRRDTQETQYF
TRBV12-5	NA	TRBJ2-7	CASGLSTARYEQYF
TRBV7-2	TRBD2	TRBJ2-5	CASSTTSGRGREGETQYF
TRBV19	TRBD1	TRBJ1-1	CASSIDRGLRTEAFF
TRBV6-5	TRBD1	TRBJ1-6	CASTLGQGGSSPLHF
TRBV7-2	NA	TRBJ2-3	CASSSRKATDTQYF
TRBV2	TRBD1	TRBJ1-1	CASSGDSRGGAFF
TRBV24-1	TRBD2	TRBJ2-3	CATSDSLAGGYTQYF
TRBV29-1	NA	TRBJ1-1	CSVVGTRNTEAFF
TRBV11-3	NA	TRBJ2-5	CASSLDPGLLQETQYF
TRBV4-1	NA	TRBJ2-3	CASSQVRSAWADTQYF
TRBV6-1	NA	TRBJ2-2	CASNEGGGGIAGELFF
TRBV7-8	TRBD2	TRBJ2-1	CASSLGLAGGNEQFF
TRBV29-1	TRBD1	TRBJ1-1	CSVESGQGAEAFF
TRBV19	NA	TRBJ2-1	CASRLTVGSRGDEQFF
TRBV4-2	NA	TRBJ1-2	CASTLRDGRDGYTF
TRBV18	NA	TRBJ2-3	CASSPERVSTDTQYF
TRBV6-1	NA	TRBJ1-4	CASSELLQVANEKLFF
TRBV7-3	NA	TRBJ1-5	CASSLIFGQPQHF
TRBV4-3	TRBD2	TRBJ2-3	CASSQDSQRESTDTQYF
TRBV6-5	NA	TRBJ2-7	CASGQGTYEQYF
TRBV28	TRBD2	TRBJ2-5	CASFALAGGQETQYF
TRBV29-1	NA	TRBJ2-3	CSVEESDTDTQYF
TRBV5-1	NA	TRBJ2-3	CASSLSAGAGDTQYF
TRBV11-2	NA	TRBJ2-5	CASSVEGGETQYF
TRBV2	NA	TRBJ2-7	CASREDSQDYEQYF
TRBV5-1	NA	TRBJ2-3	CASSLDRSTDTQYF
TRBV12-3/TRBV12-4	NA	TRBJ1-1	CASSLLGKAFF
TRBV30	TRBD2	TRBJ2-2	CAWSVGTSDTGELFF
TRBV10-2	NA	TRBJ2-2	CASSPANTGELFF
TRBV11-1	NA	TRBJ2-2	CASSLLQGPGELFF
TRBV6-5	NA	TRBJ1-1	CASSYRGEAFF
TRBV5-1	NA	TRBJ2-7	CASSLIAGNGEQYF
TRBV27	NA	TRBJ2-7	CASSQKGLYEQYF
TRBV9	TRBD2	TRBJ2-5	CASSVEAGVGETQYF
TRBV29-1	TRBD1	TRBJ1-1	CSVQRQGNTEAFF
TRBV7-3	TRBD1	TRBJ2-7	CASSPQGARATEQYF
TRBV19	NA	TRBJ2-1	CASSYSSYNEQFF
TRBV11-2	NA	TRBJ2-1	CASSLAKRPSEQFF
TRBV9	NA	TRBJ2-1	CASSQNSGQEQFF